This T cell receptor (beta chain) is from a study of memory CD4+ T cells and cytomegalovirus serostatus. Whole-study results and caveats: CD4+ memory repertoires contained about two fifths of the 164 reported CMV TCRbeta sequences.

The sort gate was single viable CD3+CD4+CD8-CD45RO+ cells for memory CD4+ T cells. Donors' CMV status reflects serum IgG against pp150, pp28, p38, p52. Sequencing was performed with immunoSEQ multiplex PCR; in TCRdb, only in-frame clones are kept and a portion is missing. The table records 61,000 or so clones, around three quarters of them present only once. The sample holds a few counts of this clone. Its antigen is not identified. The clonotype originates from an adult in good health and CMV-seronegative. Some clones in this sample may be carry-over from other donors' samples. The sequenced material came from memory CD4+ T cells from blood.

The CDR3 bases are TGTGCCAGTAGTACCCAGGGGGCCATTCAGTACTTC. Amino acid sequence: CASSTQGAIQYF. The V call is TRBV19, the J call TRBJ2-4; 8 bases map to TRBD1. V lost 4 bases, J lost 9 bases, and 2 bases stayed unmatched. This CDR3 region has 12 residues. The V gene's germline CDR1 is LNHDA and CDR2 SQIVND (reference sequence).